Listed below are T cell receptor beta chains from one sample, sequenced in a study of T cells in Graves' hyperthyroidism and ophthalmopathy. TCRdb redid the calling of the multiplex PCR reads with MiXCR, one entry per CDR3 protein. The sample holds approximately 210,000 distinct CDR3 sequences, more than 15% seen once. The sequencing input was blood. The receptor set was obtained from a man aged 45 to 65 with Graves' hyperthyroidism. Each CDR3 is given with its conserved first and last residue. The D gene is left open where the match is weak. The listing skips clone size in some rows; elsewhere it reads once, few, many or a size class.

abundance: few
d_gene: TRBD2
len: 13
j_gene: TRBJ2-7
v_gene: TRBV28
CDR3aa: CASRGGSPYEQYF
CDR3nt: TGTGCCAGCAGAGGCGGGAGCCCCTACGAGCAGTACTTC

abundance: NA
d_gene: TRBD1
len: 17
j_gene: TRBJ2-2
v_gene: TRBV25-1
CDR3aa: CASSGDRGVVRTGELFF
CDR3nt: TGTGCCAGCAGTGGGGACAGGGGAGTGGTACGCACCGGGGAGCTGTTTTTT

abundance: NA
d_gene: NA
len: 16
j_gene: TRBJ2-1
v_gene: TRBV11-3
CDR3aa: CASSSGEGFLSNEQFF
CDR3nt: TGTGCCAGCAGCTCCGGCGAAGGATTTCTTTCCAATGAGCAGTTCTTC

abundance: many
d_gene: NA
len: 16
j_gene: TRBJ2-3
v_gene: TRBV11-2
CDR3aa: CASSRQRLISTDTQYF
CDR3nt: TGTGCCAGCAGCAGACAGAGGCTAATTAGCACAGATACGCAGTATTTT

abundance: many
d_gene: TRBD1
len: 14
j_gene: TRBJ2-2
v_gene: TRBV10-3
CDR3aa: CAINGQGFTGELFF
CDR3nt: TGTGCCATCAACGGACAGGGGTTTACCGGGGAGCTGTTTTTT

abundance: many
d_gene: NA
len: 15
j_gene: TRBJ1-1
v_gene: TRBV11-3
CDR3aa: CASSSRTDMNTEAFF
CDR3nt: TGTGCCAGCAGCTCACGGACAGACATGAACACTGAAGCTTTCTTT

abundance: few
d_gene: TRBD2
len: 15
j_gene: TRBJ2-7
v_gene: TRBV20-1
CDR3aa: CSARDSGGIAYEQYF
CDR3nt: TGCAGTGCTAGAGATTCGGGAGGGATAGCTTACGAGCAGTACTTC

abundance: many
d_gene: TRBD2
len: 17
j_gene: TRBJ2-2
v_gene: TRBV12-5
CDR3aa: CASGLPTSGSRSGELFF
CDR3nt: TGTGCTAGTGGTTTGCCAACAAGCGGGAGTCGTTCCGGGGAGCTGTTTTTT

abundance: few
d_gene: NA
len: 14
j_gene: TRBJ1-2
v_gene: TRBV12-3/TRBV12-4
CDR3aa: CASSLEHGSYFYTF
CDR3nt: TGTGCCAGCAGTTTAGAACACGGATCGTATTTTTACACCTTC

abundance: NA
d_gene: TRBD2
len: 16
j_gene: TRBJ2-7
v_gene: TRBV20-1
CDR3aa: CSARLAGVLYPYEQYF
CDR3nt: TGCAGTGCAAGACTAGCGGGAGTCCTATACCCCTACGAGCAGTACTTC

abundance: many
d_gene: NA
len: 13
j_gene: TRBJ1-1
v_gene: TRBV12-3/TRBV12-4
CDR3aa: CASQRTGVAEAFF
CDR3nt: TGTGCCAGCCAGAGAACGGGGGTCGCTGAAGCTTTCTTT

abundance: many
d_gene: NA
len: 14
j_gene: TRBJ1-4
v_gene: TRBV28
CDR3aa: CASRRNHGNEKLFF
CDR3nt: TGTGCCAGCAGGCGGAACCACGGTAATGAAAAACTGTTTTTT

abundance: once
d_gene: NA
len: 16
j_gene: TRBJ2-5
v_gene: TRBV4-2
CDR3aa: CASSQFIPPLEETQYF
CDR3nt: TGTGCCAGCAGCCAATTTATCCCTCCTCTGGAAGAGACCCAGTACTTC

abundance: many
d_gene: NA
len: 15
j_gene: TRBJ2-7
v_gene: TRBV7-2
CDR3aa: CASSLNIQGSGEQYF
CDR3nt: TGTGCCAGCAGCTTAAATATACAGGGGAGCGGGGAGCAGTACTTC

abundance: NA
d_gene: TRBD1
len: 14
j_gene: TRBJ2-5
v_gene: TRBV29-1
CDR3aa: CSVVGTGNTETQYF
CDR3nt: TGCAGCGTTGTTGGGACAGGGAACACGGAGACCCAGTACTTC

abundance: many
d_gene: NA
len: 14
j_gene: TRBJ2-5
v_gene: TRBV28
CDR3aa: CASSSATYQETQYF
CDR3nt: TGTGCCAGCAGTTCCGCTACGTACCAAGAGACCCAGTACTTC

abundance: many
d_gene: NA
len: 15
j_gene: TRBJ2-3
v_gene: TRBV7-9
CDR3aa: CASSLEDYHTDTQYF
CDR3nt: TGTGCCAGCAGCTTGGAGGACTACCACACAGATACGCAGTATTTT

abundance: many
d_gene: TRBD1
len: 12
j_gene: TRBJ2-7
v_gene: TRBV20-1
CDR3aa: CSAADRTYEQYF
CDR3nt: TGCAGTGCTGCGGACAGGACCTACGAGCAGTACTTC

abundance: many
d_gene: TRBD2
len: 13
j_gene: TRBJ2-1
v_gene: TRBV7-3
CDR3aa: CASSLGTRDEQFF
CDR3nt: TGTGCCAGCAGCTTGGGGACTAGAGATGAGCAGTTCTTC

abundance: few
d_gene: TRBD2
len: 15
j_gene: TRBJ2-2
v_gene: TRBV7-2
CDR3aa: CASSPWVAGDGELFF
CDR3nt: TGTGCCAGCAGCCCCTGGGTAGCGGGAGACGGGGAGCTGTTTTTT

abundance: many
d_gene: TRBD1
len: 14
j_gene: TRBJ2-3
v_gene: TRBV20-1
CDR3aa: CSATDRGRTDTQYF
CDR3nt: TGCAGTGCCACGGACAGGGGGAGGACAGATACGCAGTATTTT

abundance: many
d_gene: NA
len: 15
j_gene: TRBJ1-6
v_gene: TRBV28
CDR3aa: CASNQVDRDNSPLHF
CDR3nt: TGTGCCAGCAACCAAGTTGATCGGGATAATTCACCCCTCCACTTT

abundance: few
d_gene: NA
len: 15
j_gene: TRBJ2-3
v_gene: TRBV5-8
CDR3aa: CASSGTLVGTDTQYF
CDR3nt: TGTGCCAGCAGCGGGACTCTTGTTGGAACAGATACGCAGTATTTT

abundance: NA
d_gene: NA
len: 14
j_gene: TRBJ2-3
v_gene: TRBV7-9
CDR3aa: CASSAGDQADTQYF
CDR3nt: TGTGCCAGCAGCGCCGGGGACCAGGCAGATACGCAGTATTTT

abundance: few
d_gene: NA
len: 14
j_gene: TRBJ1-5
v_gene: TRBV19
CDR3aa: CASSGLNSNQPQHF
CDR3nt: TGTGCCAGTAGTGGTCTGAATAGCAATCAGCCCCAGCATTTT

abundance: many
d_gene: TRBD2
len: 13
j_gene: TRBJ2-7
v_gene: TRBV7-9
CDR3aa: CASSFGGAGEQYF
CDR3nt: TGTGCCAGCAGCTTTGGGGGAGCGGGGGAGCAGTACTTC

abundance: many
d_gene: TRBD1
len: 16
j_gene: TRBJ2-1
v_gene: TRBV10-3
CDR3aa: CAISEPGQANDNEQFF
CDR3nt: TGTGCCATCAGTGAACCGGGACAGGCCAATGACAATGAGCAGTTCTTC

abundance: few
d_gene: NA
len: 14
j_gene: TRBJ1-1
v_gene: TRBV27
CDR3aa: CASRGLSQPNEAFF
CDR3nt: TGTGCCAGCAGGGGTTTATCGCAGCCTAATGAAGCTTTCTTT

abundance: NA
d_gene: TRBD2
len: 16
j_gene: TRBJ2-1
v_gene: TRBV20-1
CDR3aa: CSARDRGGFSYNEQFF
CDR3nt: TGCAGTGCTAGAGATCGGGGGGGGTTCTCCTACAATGAGCAGTTCTTC

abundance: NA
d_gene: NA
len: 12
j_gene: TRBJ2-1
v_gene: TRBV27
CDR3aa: CASRDGTNEQFF
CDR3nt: TGTGCCAGCAGAGACGGGACTAATGAGCAGTTCTTC

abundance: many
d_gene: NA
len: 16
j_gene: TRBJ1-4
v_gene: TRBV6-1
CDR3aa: CASSALLAAVGEKLFF
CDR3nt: TGTGCCAGCAGTGCCCTTCTGGCGGCCGTGGGTGAAAAACTGTTTTTT

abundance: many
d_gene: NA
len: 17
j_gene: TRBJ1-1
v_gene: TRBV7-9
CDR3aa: CASSWGGAIPSNTEAFF
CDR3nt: TGTGCCAGCAGTTGGGGGGGGGCTATACCCTCGAACACTGAAGCTTTCTTT

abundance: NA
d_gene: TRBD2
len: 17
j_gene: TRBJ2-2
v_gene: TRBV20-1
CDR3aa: CSARPGLAGGATGELFF
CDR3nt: TGCAGTGCTAGACCGGGACTAGCGGGAGGGGCTACCGGGGAGCTGTTTTTT

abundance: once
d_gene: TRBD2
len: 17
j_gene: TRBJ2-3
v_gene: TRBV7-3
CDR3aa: CASSLSILAGGTDTQYF
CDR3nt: TGTGCCAGCAGCTTAAGCATCCTAGCGGGAGGAACAGATACGCAGTATTTT

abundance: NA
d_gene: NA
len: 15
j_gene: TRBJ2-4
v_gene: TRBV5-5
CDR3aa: CASSSLWGGEIIQYF
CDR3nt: TGTGCCAGCAGCTCGCTTTGGGGGGGCGAGATCATTCAGTACTTC

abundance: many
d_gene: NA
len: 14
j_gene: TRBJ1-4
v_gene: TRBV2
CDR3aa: CASSDLGYEEKLFF
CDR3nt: TGTGCCAGCAGTGATTTGGGTTACGAGGAAAAACTGTTTTTT

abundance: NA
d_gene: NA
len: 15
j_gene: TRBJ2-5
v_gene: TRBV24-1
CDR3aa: CTTSDLTPLEETQYF
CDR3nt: TGTACCACCAGTGACCTCACCCCGTTGGAGGAGACCCAGTACTTC

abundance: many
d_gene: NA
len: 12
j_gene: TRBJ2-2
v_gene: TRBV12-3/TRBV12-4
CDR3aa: CASSPDTGELFF
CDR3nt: TGTGCCAGCTCACCGGACACCGGGGAGCTGTTTTTT

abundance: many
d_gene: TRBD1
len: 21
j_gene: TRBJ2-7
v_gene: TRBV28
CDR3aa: CASSPRADRGPAFYPSYEQYF
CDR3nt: TGTGCCAGCAGTCCCAGAGCGGACAGGGGGCCTGCGTTTTATCCTTCCTACGAGCAGTACTTC

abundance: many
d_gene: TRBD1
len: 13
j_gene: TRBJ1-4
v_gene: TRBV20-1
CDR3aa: CSQTGGTTGKLFF
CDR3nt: TGCAGTCAAACAGGGGGAACAACTGGAAAACTGTTTTTT

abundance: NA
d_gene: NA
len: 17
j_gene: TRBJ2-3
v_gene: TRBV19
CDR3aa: CASSIWLAEEGTGTQYF
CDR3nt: TGTGCCAGTAGTATTTGGCTAGCTGAGGAGGGCACAGGTACGCAGTATTTT

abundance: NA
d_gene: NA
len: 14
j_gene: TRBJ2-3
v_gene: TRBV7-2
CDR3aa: CASSQMTSTDTQYF
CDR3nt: TGTGCCAGCAGCCAGATGACTAGCACAGATACGCAGTATTTT

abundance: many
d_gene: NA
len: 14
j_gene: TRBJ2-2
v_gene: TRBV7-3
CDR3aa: CASSLTSQGGELFF
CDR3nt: TGTGCCAGCAGCTTAACGTCCCAGGGCGGGGAGCTGTTTTTT

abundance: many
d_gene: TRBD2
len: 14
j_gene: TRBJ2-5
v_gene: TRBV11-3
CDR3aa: CASTLGTNQETQYF
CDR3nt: TGTGCCAGCACCCTAGGGACTAACCAAGAGACCCAGTACTTC

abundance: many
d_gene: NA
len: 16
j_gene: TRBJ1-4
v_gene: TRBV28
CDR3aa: CASSLGDGTTNEKLFF
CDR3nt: TGTGCCAGCAGTTTAGGGGACGGGACAACTAATGAAAAACTGTTTTTT